These 9 T cell receptor beta chains were all obtained from the same sample, sequenced in a study of blood T cell repertoires in COVID-19. Assay used: immunoSEQ multiplex PCR; TCRdb lists only in-frame clones, some missing. The sample carries 250,000 to 350,000 clones, about 90% recorded once. What was sequenced was peripheral blood. These receptors came from a woman between 45 and 65 years old who had recovered from COVID-19.

The CDR3 DNA reads TGTGCCAGCAGTTATCAGCGAGGGATCGGTTTAGAGACCCAGTACTTC. Its translation: CASSYQRGIGLETQYF. The chain joins TRBV6-5 to TRBJ2-5, with TRBD2 as a possible D gene (5 bases). V dropped 3 bases and J dropped 4 bases, with 18 bases sitting between them. The germline CDR1 and CDR2 sequences are MNHEY and SVGAGI. The CDR3 is 16 amino acids.

The V and J genes are TRBV27 and TRBJ1-1; 7 bases fit TRBD1. From germline, CDR1 is MNHEY and CDR2 SMNVEV (reference sequence). J was trimmed by 4 bases and V by 6 bases; bases with no gene match: 14. The CDR3 spans 16 residues. The CDR3 DNA reads TGTGCCAGCAGCCGAATGACAGGGATAAGTAGCACTGAAGCTTTCTTT. This encodes CASSRMTGISSTEAFF.

CDR3 DNA: TGCGCCAGCAGCCCACCTGAGACTAACTATGGCTACACCTTC. Translating it yields CASSPPETNYGYTF. The chain combines TRBV5-1 with TRBJ1-2, with D unclear. Germline CDR1 SGHRS, CDR2 YFSETQ. V was pared by 4 bases and J by 0 bases, with 10 bases between. The CDR3 contains 14 residues.

The CDR3 here is CASSQERGLEQYF. CDR3 in DNA: TGTGCCAGCAGCCAAGAGAGGGGGCTTGAGCAGTACTTC. The chain combines TRBV14 with TRBJ2-7; 7 bases are a match to TRBD1. The CDR3 is 13 residues long. V was clipped by 0 bases and J by 7 bases; unmatched bases: 3. Per germline, CDR1 SGHDN and CDR2 FVKESK.

The rearrangement uses TRBV19 and TRBJ2-5; D might be TRBD1 (5 bases). V was clipped by 3 bases and J by 1 base, with 9 bases between them. The germline CDR1 and CDR2 sequences are LNHDA and SQIVND (reference sequence). CDR3 size: 14 residues. This CDR3 reads CASSIRQSQETQYF. DNA of the CDR3: TGTGCCAGTAGTATTCGACAGTCCCAAGAGACCCAGTACTTC.

The chain is built from TRBV5-1 and TRBJ2-1; the match to TRBD2 covers 9 bases. Per germline, CDR1 SGHRS and CDR2 YFSETQ. The CDR3 runs 16 residues. Trimming removed 0 bases from V and 8 bases from J; junction bases left unmatched: 9. The CDR3: CASSLAVGGGGDEQFF. In DNA form, the CDR3 reads TGCGCCAGCAGCTTGGCTGTGGGCGGGGGGGGTGATGAGCAGTTCTTC.

The count of this clone is one. The genes are TRBV4-3 and TRBJ2-7; 7 bases map to TRBD1. The germline V gene has CDR1 LGHNA and CDR2 YSLEER. V dropped 0 bases and J dropped 4; count of bases not matched to a gene: 3. The CDR3 is 14 amino acids. CDR3 sequence reads: CASSQERGRYEQYF. The CDR3 DNA reads as TGCGCCAGCAGCCAAGAAAGGGGGCGGTACGAGCAGTACTTC.

The rearrangement uses TRBV4-3 and TRBJ2-5, with TRBD1 matching over 8 bases. V gave up 4 bases and J gave up 5 bases; unmatched junction bases: 9. CDR1 and CDR2 (germline): LGHNA, YSLEER. The CDR3 has 15 residues. The CDR3 loop reads CASSPQDREEETQYF. In nucleotides, the CDR3 is TGCGCCAGCAGCCCCCAGGACAGGGAAGAGGAGACCCAGTACTTC.

The genes are TRBV4-3 and TRBJ1-6, with D unresolved. The germline V gene encodes CDR1 LGHNA and CDR2 YSLEER. The CDR3 has 17 residues. Trimming took 0 bases from V and 0 from J, leaving 9 bases between them. The CDR3 nucleotides are TGCGCCAGCAGCCAAGATCTGGTGAGCTCCTATAATTCACCCCTCCACTTT. Translation: CASSQDLVSSYNSPLHF.